This TCR beta chain was captured by sequencing in a study of blood T cell repertoires in COVID-19. Study-level information: The United States, Italy and Spain supplied acute and convalescent COVID-19 samples.

The V gene end was trimmed by 7 bases and the J gene end by 5 bases; junction bases not matched to a gene: 10. CDR3 length equals 14 residues. Germline V CDR1 and CDR2: SNHLY, FYNNEI. Clones were sequenced by immunoSEQ multiplex PCR, and TCRdb holds only the in-frame ones, with some missing. The table shows fewer than 450,000 clones, with roughly 88% occurring only once. The clonotype was recovered from a man between 18 and 29 years old who had recovered from COVID-19. The source material was PBMCs or T cells enriched from blood (not recorded which). V is TRBV2 and J is TRBJ2-5; 7 bases match TRBD2. This CDR3 is CASTERGVGETQYF. As DNA, the CDR3 is TGTGCCAGCACCGAGCGGGGTGTGGGGGAGACCCAGTACTTC. Supplemented by reference TRBV2 and TRBJ2-5, the full variable domain reads EPEVTQTPSHQVTQMGQEVILRCVPISNHLYFYWYRQILGQKVEFLVSFYNNEISEKSEIFDDQFSVERPDGSNFTLKIRSTKLEDSAMYFCASTERGVGETQYFGPGTRLLVL.